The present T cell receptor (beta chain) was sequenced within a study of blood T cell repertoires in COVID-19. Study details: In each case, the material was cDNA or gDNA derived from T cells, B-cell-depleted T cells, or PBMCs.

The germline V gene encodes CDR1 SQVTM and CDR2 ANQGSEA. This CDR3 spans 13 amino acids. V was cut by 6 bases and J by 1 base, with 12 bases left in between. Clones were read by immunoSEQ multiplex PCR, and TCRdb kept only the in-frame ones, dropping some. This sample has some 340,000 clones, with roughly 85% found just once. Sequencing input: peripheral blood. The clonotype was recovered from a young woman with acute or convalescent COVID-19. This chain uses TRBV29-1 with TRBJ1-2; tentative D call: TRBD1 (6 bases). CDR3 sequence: CSVLTGVNYGYTF. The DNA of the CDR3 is TGCAGCGTCTTGACAGGAGTTAACTATGGCTACACCTTC.